This TCR beta chain was captured in a study of T cell responses to AZD1222 COVID-19 vaccine. General study findings and limits: Clonal diversity was possibly underestimated; the donors were predominantly white British and more often female. Reportedly, nearly half the spike-specific TCRs target unmutated variant regions.

V shed 4 bases and J 5 bases; nucleotides not matched to a gene: 7. This CDR3 has 15 residues. Germline V gene lookup returns CDR1 KGHSH and CDR2 LQKENI. Repertoires were generated with immunoSEQ multiplex PCR, while TCRdb's copy carries only in-frame clones and drops some. The data contain some 130,000 clones, roughly 92% of them singletons. Note on this clone: Antigen specificity is unknown.

This sample comprised peripheral blood, obtained 28 days after the second AZD1222 dose. V is TRBV18 and J is TRBJ1-1; 10 bases are a match to TRBD1. The clonotype comes from an adult who received the AZD1222 COVID-19 vaccine. CDR3 residues: CASSLGQGMQTEAFF. CDR3 in DNA: TGTGCCAGCTCACTGGGACAGGGGATGCAAACTGAAGCTTTCTTT.